These T cell receptor beta chains were read from a single sample in a study of blood T cell repertoires in COVID-19. The table came from immunoSEQ multiplex PCR; TCRdb's copy has only in-frame clones and leaves some out. Of 65,000 or so clones in the sample, around 65% were seen once. Sequencing used PBMCs or T cells enriched from blood (not recorded which). The source of these receptors is a woman in her sixties or seventies who had been exposed to COVID-19. The CDR3 runs from the conserved cysteine through the conserved F or W. The order of the fields is D gene, clone size, J gene, V gene, CDR3 DNA, CDR3 protein. The D gene is left open where the match is weak. Clone sizes are given selectively: once, few, many, or a class where the clone is expanded.

d_gene: NA
abundance: NA
j_gene: TRBJ1-1
v_gene: TRBV28
CDR3nt: TGTGCCAGCAGTCTCTTAACAGCGAACACTGAAGCTTTCTTT
CDR3aa: CASSLLTANTEAFF

d_gene: NA
abundance: medium-sized
j_gene: TRBJ1-6
v_gene: TRBV2
CDR3nt: TGTGCCAGCAGTGTAGGAGGGCTCGCCTATAATTCACCCCTCCACTTT
CDR3aa: CASSVGGLAYNSPLHF

d_gene: TRBD1
abundance: NA
j_gene: TRBJ2-7
v_gene: TRBV2
CDR3nt: TGTGCCAGCAGTCCCGACAGGGGGCCCTACGAGCAGTACTTC
CDR3aa: CASSPDRGPYEQYF

d_gene: TRBD2
abundance: NA
j_gene: TRBJ2-5
v_gene: TRBV7-8
CDR3nt: TGTGCCAGCAGCTTAACTAGCGGGGCCTGGGAGACCCAGTACTTC
CDR3aa: CASSLTSGAWETQYF

d_gene: TRBD2
abundance: few
j_gene: TRBJ2-5
v_gene: TRBV28
CDR3nt: TGTGCCAGCAGCTCCTCCCAGCGGGGGGGAGAGACCCAGTACTTC
CDR3aa: CASSSSQRGGETQYF

d_gene: TRBD1
abundance: NA
j_gene: TRBJ2-7
v_gene: TRBV14
CDR3nt: TGTGCCAGCAGCCGCCTCGGGACAGGGGTGTTCGAGCAGTACTTC
CDR3aa: CASSRLGTGVFEQYF

d_gene: TRBD1
abundance: NA
j_gene: TRBJ1-2
v_gene: TRBV10-3
CDR3nt: TGTGCCATCAGTGAGTCCGGACAGGGAGTAGGCGGCTACACCTTC
CDR3aa: CAISESGQGVGGYTF

d_gene: TRBD1
abundance: NA
j_gene: TRBJ2-7
v_gene: TRBV5-8
CDR3nt: TGTGCCAGCAGCTACCCGGGACAGGGGGCCGTATACGAGCAGTACTTC
CDR3aa: CASSYPGQGAVYEQYF

d_gene: NA
abundance: few
j_gene: TRBJ1-5
v_gene: TRBV30
CDR3nt: TGTGCCTGGAGTCAGGGAGGGGATCAGCCCCAGCATTTT
CDR3aa: CAWSQGGDQPQHF

d_gene: NA
abundance: NA
j_gene: TRBJ2-7
v_gene: TRBV9
CDR3nt: TGTGCCAGCAGCGTTCTCCAGTACGACGAGCAGTACTTC
CDR3aa: CASSVLQYDEQYF

d_gene: TRBD2
abundance: NA
j_gene: TRBJ2-1
v_gene: TRBV7-9
CDR3nt: TGTGCCAGCAGCTTTAGCGGGGGCCGCTACAATGAGCAGTTCTTC
CDR3aa: CASSFSGGRYNEQFF

d_gene: NA
abundance: NA
j_gene: TRBJ2-5
v_gene: TRBV4-3
CDR3nt: TGCGCCAGCAGCCAAGAAGGGGTAGGCGGGGCGGGAGAGACCCAGTACTTC
CDR3aa: CASSQEGVGGAGETQYF

d_gene: TRBD2
abundance: NA
j_gene: TRBJ2-7
v_gene: TRBV4-1
CDR3nt: TGCGCCAGCAGCCTCCAGGGACTAGCGGCAGTCTCCTACGAGCAGTACTTC
CDR3aa: CASSLQGLAAVSYEQYF

d_gene: TRBD1
abundance: NA
j_gene: TRBJ1-5
v_gene: TRBV15
CDR3nt: TGTGCCACCAGCAGAGATACGGCAGGGGGTCAGCCCCAGCATTTT
CDR3aa: CATSRDTAGGQPQHF

d_gene: TRBD1
abundance: many
j_gene: TRBJ1-1
v_gene: TRBV18
CDR3nt: TGTGCCAGCTCACTGGACAGGTTTGGGCTTGGCACTGAAGCTTTCTTT
CDR3aa: CASSLDRFGLGTEAFF

d_gene: TRBD1
abundance: NA
j_gene: TRBJ1-5
v_gene: TRBV6-2/TRBV6-3
CDR3nt: TGTGCCAGCAGTTACTCAACAGGGGGCACTCAGCCCCAGCATTTT
CDR3aa: CASSYSTGGTQPQHF

d_gene: NA
abundance: once
j_gene: TRBJ1-2
v_gene: TRBV28
CDR3nt: TGTGCCAGCAGAATCCACGGTAACTATGGCTACACCTTC
CDR3aa: CASRIHGNYGYTF

d_gene: TRBD1
abundance: NA
j_gene: TRBJ1-2
v_gene: TRBV10-2
CDR3nt: TGCGCCAGCAGTGTGGACAGGGAGCGCTACACCTTC
CDR3aa: CASSVDRERYTF

d_gene: TRBD2
abundance: NA
j_gene: TRBJ2-3
v_gene: TRBV9
CDR3nt: TGTGCCAGCAGCGTAGAGGGCGGGAGGGTTGGAGATACGCAGTATTTT
CDR3aa: CASSVEGGRVGDTQYF

d_gene: TRBD2
abundance: NA
j_gene: TRBJ2-1
v_gene: TRBV11-3
CDR3nt: TGTGCCAGCAGTAGCGGGCAACCCTACAATGAGCAGTTCTTC
CDR3aa: CASSSGQPYNEQFF

d_gene: TRBD1
abundance: NA
j_gene: TRBJ2-5
v_gene: TRBV11-3
CDR3nt: TGTGCCAGCAGCCCCGGGACAGGGGGCTTTGCGGAGACCCAGTACTTC
CDR3aa: CASSPGTGGFAETQYF

d_gene: TRBD1
abundance: NA
j_gene: TRBJ2-1
v_gene: TRBV14
CDR3nt: TGTGCCAGTATGACAGGGGGCGGGAATGAGCAGTTCTTC
CDR3aa: CASMTGGGNEQFF

d_gene: TRBD1
abundance: NA
j_gene: TRBJ2-2
v_gene: TRBV7-2
CDR3nt: TGTGCCAGCAGCTTAGTTAGCAGGGGGCTGAACACCGGGGAGCTGTTTTTT
CDR3aa: CASSLVSRGLNTGELFF

d_gene: NA
abundance: once
j_gene: TRBJ2-7
v_gene: TRBV18
CDR3nt: TGTGCCAGCTCAGGGAGCTCCTACGAGCAGTACTTC
CDR3aa: CASSGSSYEQYF

d_gene: NA
abundance: NA
j_gene: TRBJ2-2
v_gene: TRBV27
CDR3nt: TGTGCCAGCAGTTTATTAAATTTCGGGGGCGGGGAGCTGTTTTTT
CDR3aa: CASSLLNFGGGELFF

d_gene: TRBD2
abundance: NA
j_gene: TRBJ2-3
v_gene: TRBV9
CDR3nt: TGTGCCAGCAGCGTGGGGGGGAGCACAGATACGCAGTATTTT
CDR3aa: CASSVGGSTDTQYF

d_gene: NA
abundance: NA
j_gene: TRBJ2-1
v_gene: TRBV29-1
CDR3nt: TGCAGCGTCCCCACGGTAGAGCAGTTCTTC
CDR3aa: CSVPTVEQFF

d_gene: NA
abundance: few
j_gene: TRBJ1-4
v_gene: TRBV2
CDR3nt: TGTGCCAGCAGTGAGCAAGTCCCCAGCGGGGAAAAACTGTTTTTT
CDR3aa: CASSEQVPSGEKLFF

d_gene: NA
abundance: few
j_gene: TRBJ1-1
v_gene: TRBV6-6
CDR3nt: TGTGCCAGCAGTTATGACAGTGACACTGAAGCTTTCTTT
CDR3aa: CASSYDSDTEAFF

d_gene: NA
abundance: NA
j_gene: TRBJ1-2
v_gene: TRBV20-1
CDR3nt: TGCAGTGCTAGAGATGCGGAGGGCTACACCTTC
CDR3aa: CSARDAEGYTF

d_gene: NA
abundance: few
j_gene: TRBJ2-7
v_gene: TRBV7-6
CDR3nt: TGTGCCAGCAGTCCAGGCCCGTCACTCGAGCAGTACTTC
CDR3aa: CASSPGPSLEQYF

d_gene: NA
abundance: NA
j_gene: TRBJ2-7
v_gene: TRBV4-2
CDR3nt: TGTGCCAGCAGCCGGGCCCGGGGAGACGAGCAGTACTTC
CDR3aa: CASSRARGDEQYF

d_gene: TRBD2
abundance: NA
j_gene: TRBJ2-5
v_gene: TRBV9
CDR3nt: TGTGCCAGCAGCGTAGATAGCGGGGGTAAACAAGAGACCCAGTACTTC
CDR3aa: CASSVDSGGKQETQYF

d_gene: NA
abundance: NA
j_gene: TRBJ1-6
v_gene: TRBV10-3
CDR3nt: TGTGCCATCAGTGACGCAGTGAATTCACCCCTCCACTTT
CDR3aa: CAISDAVNSPLHF

d_gene: TRBD1
abundance: NA
j_gene: TRBJ1-5
v_gene: TRBV27
CDR3nt: TGTGCCAGCAGCCAACAGGGGCCTTTACCGAGCAATCAGCCCCAGCATTTT
CDR3aa: CASSQQGPLPSNQPQHF

d_gene: TRBD1
abundance: once
j_gene: TRBJ1-6
v_gene: TRBV4-1
CDR3nt: TGCGCCAGCAGCCGAGAACTTCCCGGGACAGGGAATTCGTCACCCCTCCACTTT
CDR3aa: CASSRELPGTGNSSPLHF

d_gene: NA
abundance: NA
j_gene: TRBJ1-2
v_gene: TRBV9
CDR3nt: TGTGCCAGCAGCGTTTCGAGTGGTGGCTACACCTTC
CDR3aa: CASSVSSGGYTF

d_gene: NA
abundance: NA
j_gene: TRBJ2-2
v_gene: TRBV9
CDR3nt: TGTGCCAGCAGCGTAGTTTGGGCGACCGGGGAGCTGTTTTTT
CDR3aa: CASSVVWATGELFF

d_gene: NA
abundance: few
j_gene: TRBJ1-6
v_gene: TRBV19
CDR3nt: TGTGCCAGTACAGGGATGGGTGATTCACCCCTCCACTTT
CDR3aa: CASTGMGDSPLHF

d_gene: TRBD2
abundance: NA
j_gene: TRBJ2-2
v_gene: TRBV30
CDR3nt: TGTGCCTGGAGTTTGCCTAGCGGGACCGGGGAGCTGTTTTTT
CDR3aa: CAWSLPSGTGELFF

d_gene: NA
abundance: NA
j_gene: TRBJ2-7
v_gene: TRBV9
CDR3nt: TGTGCCAGCAGCGTGAGGCGGCCTAGCCAGTACTTC
CDR3aa: CASSVRRPSQYF

d_gene: TRBD1
abundance: NA
j_gene: TRBJ1-6
v_gene: TRBV27
CDR3nt: TGTGCCAGCAGACTGACAGGGCTCCATAATTCACCCCTCCACTTT
CDR3aa: CASRLTGLHNSPLHF

d_gene: TRBD1
abundance: few
j_gene: TRBJ1-4
v_gene: TRBV28
CDR3nt: TGTGCCAGCAGTACCTACAGGGGTCCGGGTGAAAAACTGTTTTTT
CDR3aa: CASSTYRGPGEKLFF

d_gene: NA
abundance: few
j_gene: TRBJ1-5
v_gene: TRBV2
CDR3nt: TGTGCCAGCACGGGAGTATTCAATCAGCCCCAGCATTTT
CDR3aa: CASTGVFNQPQHF

d_gene: TRBD2
abundance: NA
j_gene: TRBJ2-3
v_gene: TRBV29-1
CDR3nt: TGCAGCGTTACAATAGGACTAGCTATCACAGATACGCAGTATTTT
CDR3aa: CSVTIGLAITDTQYF

d_gene: TRBD2
abundance: NA
j_gene: TRBJ2-7
v_gene: TRBV28
CDR3nt: TGTGCCAGCAGTACTCATCGGGCTAGCGGGAATCCCTACGAGCAGTACTTC
CDR3aa: CASSTHRASGNPYEQYF

d_gene: NA
abundance: NA
j_gene: TRBJ1-1
v_gene: TRBV28
CDR3nt: TGTGCCAGCATACAAACCGGACACGGTAACACTGAAGCTTTCTTT
CDR3aa: CASIQTGHGNTEAFF

d_gene: NA
abundance: many
j_gene: TRBJ2-1
v_gene: TRBV3-1/TRBV3-2
CDR3nt: TGTGCCAGCAGCCAAGCTTCAAGTGTCGGAGGACTACCGAGAGCAAGCTACAATGAGCAGTTCTTC
CDR3aa: CASSQASSVGGLPRASYNEQFF

d_gene: NA
abundance: NA
j_gene: TRBJ1-1
v_gene: TRBV19
CDR3nt: TGTGCCAGTAGATCCCAGGGATTGAACACTGAAGCTTTCTTT
CDR3aa: CASRSQGLNTEAFF